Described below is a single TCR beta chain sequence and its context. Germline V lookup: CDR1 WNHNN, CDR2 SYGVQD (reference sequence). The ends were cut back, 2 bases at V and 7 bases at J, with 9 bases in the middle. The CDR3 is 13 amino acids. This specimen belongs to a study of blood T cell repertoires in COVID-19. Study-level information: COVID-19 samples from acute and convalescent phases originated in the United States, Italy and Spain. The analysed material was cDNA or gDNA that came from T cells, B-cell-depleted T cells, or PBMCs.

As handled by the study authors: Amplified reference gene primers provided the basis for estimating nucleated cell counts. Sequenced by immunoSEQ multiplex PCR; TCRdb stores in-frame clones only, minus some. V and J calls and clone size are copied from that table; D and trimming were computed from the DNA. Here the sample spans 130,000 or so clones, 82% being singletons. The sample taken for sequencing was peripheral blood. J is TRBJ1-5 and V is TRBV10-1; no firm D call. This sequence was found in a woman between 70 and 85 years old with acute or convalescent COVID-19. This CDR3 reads CASSEGLQQPQHF. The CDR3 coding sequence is TGCGCCAGCAGTGAGGGATTACAGCAGCCCCAGCATTTT.